The clone carrying this T cell receptor (beta chain) was seen only a few times. The data are from a study of T-cell memory formation after mild COVID-19. Trimming left V 0 bases short and J 7 bases short, with 19 bases between. This CDR3 is built from 17 residues. Germline V CDR1 and CDR2: WNHNN, SYGVQD (reference sequence). A single record per CDR3 protein comes from TCRdb applying MiXCR to the 5' RACE reads. The sample lists around 300,000 distinct CDR3 sequences; 10% to 15% were seen once. Sequenced material: PBMCs or a T cell subset sorted from them (not recorded which). The source is a man aged 18-30 years who had mild COVID-19 (a few samples of this study predate the infection). Cell type and time point are not known. The chain joins TRBV10-1 to TRBJ2-4; D might be TRBD1 (6 bases). The CDR3 loop is CASSESLGRDTGNIQYF. DNA of the CDR3: TGCGCCAGCAGTGAGTCTCTCGGCCGGGACACTGGTAACATTCAGTACTTC.